A selection of T cell receptor beta chains follows, all from one sample in a study of cytomegalovirus exposure and HLA in healthy donors. Produced via immunoSEQ multiplex PCR; TCRdb's table is partial and in-frame only. The table lists some 44,000 clones, about 85% of them singletons. The sequencing sample was made of PBMCs. These receptors were collected from a woman in her thirties or forties in good health and CMV-seropositive. Both conserved end residues are part of each CDR3. A D gene is named only where the DNA matches it firmly. A row's size may be missing; if present it is once, few, many or a size class.

J: TRBJ2-1; V: TRBV5-6; size: NA; D: NA; CDR3: CASSLEHSYNEQFF; DNA: TGTGCCAGCAGCTTGGAACACTCCTACAATGAGCAGTTCTTC
J: TRBJ1-2; V: TRBV6-6; size: NA; D: NA; CDR3: CASSGAESGYTF; DNA: TGTGCCAGCAGTGGTGCTGAGTCGGGCTACACCTTC
J: TRBJ1-5; V: TRBV28; size: NA; D: NA; CDR3: CASKSSLYSNQPQHF; DNA: TGTGCCAGCAAATCTTCCCTCTATAGCAATCAGCCCCAGCATTTT
J: TRBJ2-7; V: TRBV5-4; size: NA; D: TRBD2; CDR3: CASSPALAGGPGEQYF; DNA: TGTGCCAGCAGCCCCGCACTAGCGGGAGGGCCAGGCGAGCAGTACTTC
J: TRBJ1-4; V: TRBV19; size: NA; D: NA; CDR3: CASSLLQGREKLFF; DNA: TGTGCCAGTAGCCTACTACAGGGACGTGAAAAACTGTTTTTT
J: TRBJ2-3; V: TRBV5-4; size: NA; D: TRBD1; CDR3: CASSFDRVMSTDTQYF; DNA: TGTGCCAGCAGCTTTGACAGGGTTATGAGCACAGATACGCAGTATTTT
J: TRBJ2-5; V: TRBV7-8; size: NA; D: TRBD1; CDR3: CASSPWTGGKETQYF; DNA: TGTGCCAGCAGCCCGTGGACAGGGGGTAAGGAGACCCAGTACTTC
J: TRBJ1-2; V: TRBV20-1; size: NA; D: NA; CDR3: CSAFRYGYTF; DNA: TGCAGTGCCTTTCGCTATGGCTACACCTTC
J: TRBJ2-1; V: TRBV5-1; size: NA; D: NA; CDR3: CASSLELRRQFF; DNA: TGCGCCAGCAGCTTGGAGTTACGGAGGCAGTTCTTC
J: TRBJ1-6; V: TRBV10-3; size: NA; D: TRBD1; CDR3: CAISAVLNRQGKYFSPLHF; DNA: TGTGCCATCAGTGCTGTCCTTAATCGACAGGGTAAGTATTTCTCACCCCTCCACTTT
J: TRBJ2-7; V: TRBV5-1; size: NA; D: NA; CDR3: CASSLRAGWGYEQYF; DNA: TGCGCCAGCAGCTTGCGGGCAGGGTGGGGCTACGAGCAGTACTTC
J: TRBJ1-1; V: TRBV5-4; size: NA; D: TRBD1; CDR3: CASSPDTGANTEAFF; DNA: TGTGCCAGCAGTCCTGATACAGGGGCAAACACTGAAGCTTTCTTT
J: TRBJ2-5; V: TRBV7-9; size: once; D: TRBD2; CDR3: CASSPRLAGETQYF; DNA: TGTGCCAGCAGCCCAAGACTAGCGGGGGAGACCCAGTACTTC
J: TRBJ1-5; V: TRBV10-3; size: few; D: NA; CDR3: CAIAAVSNQPQHF; DNA: TGTGCCATCGCCGCGGTGAGCAATCAGCCCCAGCATTTT
J: TRBJ2-6; V: TRBV27; size: NA; D: NA; CDR3: CATRRAGANVLTF; DNA: TGTGCCACACGGAGGGCTGGGGCCAACGTCCTGACTTTC
J: TRBJ1-5; V: TRBV19; size: NA; D: NA; CDR3: CASRRTAYSNQPQHF; DNA: TGTGCCAGTAGGAGGACAGCGTATAGCAATCAGCCCCAGCATTTT
J: TRBJ2-6; V: TRBV5-4; size: NA; D: NA; CDR3: CASTSGSHGGANVLTF; DNA: TGTGCCAGCACTTCAGGGTCTCATGGTGGGGCCAACGTCCTGACTTTC
J: TRBJ1-1; V: TRBV14; size: NA; D: TRBD1; CDR3: CASSQDETGVEAFF; DNA: TGTGCCAGCAGCCAAGATGAGACAGGGGTGGAAGCTTTCTTT
J: TRBJ2-5; V: TRBV5-1; size: NA; D: TRBD1; CDR3: CASSVGQGETQYF; DNA: TGCGCCAGCAGCGTAGGACAGGGAGAGACCCAGTACTTC
J: TRBJ2-3; V: TRBV19; size: NA; D: TRBD2; CDR3: CASRPGLAGSDTQYF; DNA: TGTGCCAGTAGACCCGGACTAGCGGGGTCAGATACGCAGTATTTT
J: TRBJ1-1; V: TRBV27; size: few; D: NA; CDR3: CASSLTDGKAFF; DNA: TGTGCCAGCAGTTTAACGGACGGGAAAGCTTTCTTT
J: TRBJ1-5; V: TRBV6-1; size: once; D: NA; CDR3: CASSEAGAFNQPQHF; DNA: TGTGCCAGCAGTGAAGCAGGGGCGTTCAATCAGCCCCAGCATTTT
J: TRBJ1-1; V: TRBV25-1; size: NA; D: NA; CDR3: CASSVGTSEAFF; DNA: TGTGCCAGCAGTGTTGGGACTTCTGAAGCTTTCTTT
J: TRBJ2-5; V: TRBV28; size: NA; D: TRBD2; CDR3: CAARTSGSWEQYF; DNA: TGTGCAGCAAGAACTAGCGGGAGTTGGGAGCAGTACTTC
J: TRBJ2-3; V: TRBV10-3; size: NA; D: TRBD2; CDR3: CAISESRSSGGPSTDTQYF; DNA: TGTGCCATCAGTGAGTCGAGATCTAGCGGGGGGCCCAGCACAGATACGCAGTATTTT
J: TRBJ2-7; V: TRBV2; size: NA; D: NA; CDR3: CASTYLHEQYF; DNA: TGTGCCAGCACCTATCTCCACGAGCAGTACTTC
J: TRBJ2-3; V: TRBV2; size: few; D: TRBD1; CDR3: CASSEGRGHGDTQYF; DNA: TGTGCCAGCAGTGAGGGCAGGGGGCACGGAGATACGCAGTATTTT
J: TRBJ2-2; V: TRBV7-6; size: NA; D: NA; CDR3: CASSLRIGTGELFF; DNA: TGTGCCAGCAGCCTCAGGATTGGGACCGGGGAGCTGTTTTTT
J: TRBJ1-3; V: TRBV19; size: NA; D: NA; CDR3: CASSWDFSGNTIYF; DNA: TGTGCCAGTAGTTGGGACTTCTCTGGAAACACCATATATTTT
J: TRBJ1-4; V: TRBV18; size: NA; D: NA; CDR3: CASSPGATNEKLFF; DNA: TGTGCCAGCTCACCCGGAGCAACTAATGAAAAACTGTTTTTT
J: TRBJ1-2; V: TRBV20-1; size: NA; D: NA; CDR3: CSARGRDGYTF; DNA: TGCAGTGCTAGAGGACGGGATGGCTACACCTTC
J: TRBJ2-1; V: TRBV28; size: NA; D: TRBD2; CDR3: CASSGGTSGSSEQFF; DNA: TGTGCCAGCAGTGGTGGGACTAGCGGGAGTTCTGAGCAGTTCTTC
J: TRBJ1-6; V: TRBV7-2; size: NA; D: TRBD1; CDR3: CASSYRQGNSPLHF; DNA: TGTGCCAGCAGCTACCGACAGGGAAATTCACCCCTCCACTTT
J: TRBJ2-7; V: TRBV21-1; size: NA; D: NA; CDR3: CASSNSLDGGAVYEQYF; DNA: TGTGCCAGCAGCAATTCCCTGGACGGGGGAGCTGTCTACGAGCAGTACTTC
J: TRBJ1-3; V: TRBV5-1; size: NA; D: NA; CDR3: CASSWGDRSGNTIYF; DNA: TGCGCCAGCAGCTGGGGGGACCGCTCTGGAAACACCATATATTTT
J: TRBJ2-7; V: TRBV6-5; size: NA; D: TRBD1; CDR3: CASRQGAREQYF; DNA: TGTGCCAGCAGGCAGGGGGCGAGAGAGCAGTACTTC
J: TRBJ2-5; V: TRBV5-4; size: NA; D: NA; CDR3: CASSFGQQETQYF; DNA: TGTGCCAGCAGTTTCGGACAGCAAGAGACCCAGTACTTC
J: TRBJ2-7; V: TRBV4-1; size: NA; D: TRBD1; CDR3: CASSQQGARYEQYF; DNA: TGCGCCAGCAGCCAACAGGGGGCGCGATACGAGCAGTACTTC
J: TRBJ2-7; V: TRBV28; size: once; D: NA; CDR3: CASGSGDEQYF; DNA: TGTGCCAGCGGATCAGGGGACGAGCAGTACTTC
J: TRBJ1-4; V: TRBV5-4; size: NA; D: NA; CDR3: CASSFSGNMEKLFF; DNA: TGTGCCAGCAGCTTTTCAGGGAACATGGAAAAACTGTTTTTT
J: TRBJ2-2; V: TRBV7-7; size: once; D: TRBD2; CDR3: CASSPSGLAGGGTGELFF; DNA: TGTGCCAGCAGCCCATCGGGACTAGCGGGGGGGGGCACCGGGGAGCTGTTTTTT
J: TRBJ2-6; V: TRBV19; size: NA; D: NA; CDR3: CASSKGISGANVLTF; DNA: TGTGCCAGTAGTAAGGGGATCTCTGGGGCCAACGTCCTGACTTTC
J: TRBJ2-7; V: TRBV7-9; size: NA; D: NA; CDR3: CASSPGTGSYEQYF; DNA: TGTGCCAGCAGCCCTGGGACTGGCTCCTACGAGCAGTACTTC
J: TRBJ1-1; V: TRBV5-4; size: few; D: NA; CDR3: CASSLGRDTEAFF; DNA: TGTGCCAGCAGCTTGGGCAGGGACACTGAAGCTTTCTTT
J: TRBJ2-2; V: TRBV5-1; size: NA; D: TRBD2; CDR3: CASSLDGAGEDTGELFF; DNA: TGCGCCAGCAGCTTGGATGGGGCGGGAGAGGACACCGGGGAGCTGTTTTTT
J: TRBJ1-6; V: TRBV7-9; size: NA; D: NA; CDR3: CASCREANSPLHF; DNA: TGTGCCAGTTGCAGGGAGGCCAATTCACCCCTCCACTTT
J: TRBJ1-1; V: TRBV7-3; size: NA; D: TRBD1; CDR3: CASSPQPGGRGVNTEAFF; DNA: TGTGCCAGCAGCCCACAGCCAGGCGGCAGGGGGGTGAACACTGAAGCTTTCTTT